Sequencing of this T cell receptor beta chain was carried out in a study of siplizumab effects on memory and regulatory T cells. Study observations and caveats: The diversity of naive T cells seemed greater than that of memory cells, and their alloresponse contribution seemed major. Suppression by proliferating Tregs derived from siplizumab cultures was not verified. Of the alloreactive clones, only a minor fraction mapped to unstimulated subsets.

Clones were read by immunoSEQ multiplex PCR, and TCRdb kept only the in-frame ones, dropping some. The sample carries more than 85,000 clones, about 90% recorded once. As to this clone: Its antigen is undetermined.

V shed 3 bases, J shed 8 bases, and the junction held 9 bases outside the gene matches. Germline V CDR1 and CDR2: SGHDT, YYEEEE. There are 14 residues in the CDR3. The TCR comes from a human donor in good health. The genes are TRBV5-6 and TRBJ1-2; the match to TRBD1 covers 8 bases. Material: Tregs sorted from blood. The CDR3 coding sequence is TGTGCCAGCAGCTCTCTGCAGGGGGCACAAGGCTACACCTTC. This encodes CASSSLQGAQGYTF.